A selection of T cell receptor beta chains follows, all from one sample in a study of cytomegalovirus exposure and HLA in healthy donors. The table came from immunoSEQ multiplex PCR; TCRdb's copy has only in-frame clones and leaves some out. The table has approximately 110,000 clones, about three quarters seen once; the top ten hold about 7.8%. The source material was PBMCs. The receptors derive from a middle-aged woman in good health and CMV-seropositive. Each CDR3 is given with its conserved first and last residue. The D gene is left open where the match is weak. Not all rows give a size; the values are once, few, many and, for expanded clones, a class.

TGCAGCGTTGAGGACAGCTCTGGGGCCAACGTCCTGACTTTC	CSVEDSSGANVLTF	NA	TRBV29-1	NA	TRBJ2-6
TGTGCTAGCAGCCCCGACAGGGTGTCCTACGAGCAGTACTTC	CASSPDRVSYEQYF	NA	TRBV7-7	TRBD1	TRBJ2-7
TGTGCCAGCAGTTACACTACAGGGGGCGCGTACGAGCAGTACTTC	CASSYTTGGAYEQYF	NA	TRBV6-5	TRBD1	TRBJ2-7
TGTGCCAGCAGCTTAGTCCTTATTGAGACCCAGTACTTC	CASSLVLIETQYF	NA	TRBV7-2	NA	TRBJ2-5
TGTGCCAGCTCGCAATCTAGCGGGGGGAACAATGAGCAGTTCTTC	CASSQSSGGNNEQFF	NA	TRBV18	TRBD2	TRBJ2-1
TGTGCCAGCAGCTCACAACCCCGGACAGGGGGCGCCGTGACTGAAGCTTTCTTT	CASSSQPRTGGAVTEAFF	NA	TRBV9	TRBD1	TRBJ1-1
TGTGCCATCAGTGGACGGGGAGGGAACACTGAAGCTTTCTTT	CAISGRGGNTEAFF	NA	TRBV10-3	NA	TRBJ1-1
TGTGCCAGCAGCTTGCTGCAGGCCAACTATGGCTACACCTTC	CASSLLQANYGYTF	NA	TRBV5-6	NA	TRBJ1-2
TGTGCCAGCAGCCAAACCTCGGGACAGGTTGAAGCTTTCTTT	CASSQTSGQVEAFF	NA	TRBV4-2	TRBD1	TRBJ1-1
TGTGCCAGCAGGGAAACGACAGGGTGGCGGCATAATTCACCCCTCCACTTT	CASRETTGWRHNSPLHF	NA	TRBV28	TRBD1	TRBJ1-6
TGTGCCAGCAGTCCGAGCGGACCCACGTTGGGGGGTGGCTACACCTTC	CASSPSGPTLGGGYTF	once	TRBV7-2	NA	TRBJ1-2
TGTGCCAGCAGCTCGCCCCGAGGACAGAACACTGAAGCTTTCTTT	CASSSPRGQNTEAFF	NA	TRBV7-9	NA	TRBJ1-1
TGTGCCAGCAGCTACAGCCAGGGGGACATTCAGTATTTC	CASSYSQGDIQYF	NA	TRBV7-3	TRBD1	TRBJ2-4
TGCAGCGTTCCGGGACAGTCACTGAACACTGAAGCTTTCTTT	CSVPGQSLNTEAFF	NA	TRBV29-1	TRBD1	TRBJ1-1
TGTGCCAGCAGTGAAGAACAGAACACTGAAGCTTTCTTT	CASSEEQNTEAFF	once	TRBV2	NA	TRBJ1-1
TGTGCCAGCACCGGGACAGGGGACACTGAAGCTTTCTTT	CASTGTGDTEAFF	many	TRBV2	TRBD1	TRBJ1-1